This TCR beta chain appears in the sequencing data of a study of memory CD4+ T cells and cytomegalovirus serostatus. Single viable CD3+CD4+CD8-CD45RO+ cells were sorted as the memory CD4+ T cells. Repertoires were generated with immunoSEQ multiplex PCR, while TCRdb's copy carries only in-frame clones and drops some. The table includes tens of thousands of clones, approximately 86% detected once. Notes on this clone: The target antigen is unknown.

The CDR3 totals 16 residues. Deletions cut 0 bases from V and 2 bases from J, with 11 bases between. The germline CDR1 and CDR2 sequences are MNHNS and SASEGT. Study-wide findings and caveats: The CMV-associated TCR signature appears largely within the CD4+ memory repertoire. CD4+ memory repertoires contained about 40% of the 164 reported CMV TCRbeta sequences.

The TCR comes from an adult in good health and CMV-seronegative. Some clones in this sample may be carry-over from other donors' samples. The chain couples TRBV6-1 to TRBJ1-5, with D hard to call. The sequencing sample was made of memory CD4+ T cells from blood. The CDR3 sequence: CASSEARRTGNQPQHF. The CDR3 DNA is TGTGCCAGCAGTGAAGCCCGGAGGACGGGCAATCAGCCCCAGCATTTT.